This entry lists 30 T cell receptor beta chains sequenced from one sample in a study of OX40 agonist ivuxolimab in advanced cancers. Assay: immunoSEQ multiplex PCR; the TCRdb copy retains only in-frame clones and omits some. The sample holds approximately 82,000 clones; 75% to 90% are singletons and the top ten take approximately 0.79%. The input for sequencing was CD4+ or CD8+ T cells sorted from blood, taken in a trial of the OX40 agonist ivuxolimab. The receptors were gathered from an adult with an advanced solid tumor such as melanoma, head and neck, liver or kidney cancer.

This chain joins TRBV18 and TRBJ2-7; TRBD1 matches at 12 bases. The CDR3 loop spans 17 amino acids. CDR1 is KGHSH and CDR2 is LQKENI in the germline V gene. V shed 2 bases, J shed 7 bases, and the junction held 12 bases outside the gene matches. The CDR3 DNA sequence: TGTGCCAGCTCACCAATCATGACGGGACAGGGGGCGAGGGAGCAGTACTTC. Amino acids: CASSPIMTGQGAREQYF.

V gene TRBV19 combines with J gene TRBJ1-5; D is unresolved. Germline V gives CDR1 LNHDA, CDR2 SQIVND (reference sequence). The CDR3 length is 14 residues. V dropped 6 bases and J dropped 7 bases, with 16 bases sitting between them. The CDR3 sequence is CASRPDGPGQPQHF. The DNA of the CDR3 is TGTGCCAGTAGACCGGACGGGCCCGGGCAGCCCCAGCATTTT.

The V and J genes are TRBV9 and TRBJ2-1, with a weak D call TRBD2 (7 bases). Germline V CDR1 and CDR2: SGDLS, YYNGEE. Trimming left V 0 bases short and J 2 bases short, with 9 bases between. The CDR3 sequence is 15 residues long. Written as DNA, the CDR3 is TGTGCCAGCAGCGTAGCCGGGGGGCCCTACAATGAGCAGTTCTTC. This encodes CASSVAGGPYNEQFF. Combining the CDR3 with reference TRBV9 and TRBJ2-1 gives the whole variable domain DSGVTQTPKHLITATGQRVTLRCSPRSGDLSVYWYQQSLDQGLQFLIQYYNGEERAKGNILERFSAQQFPDLHSELNLSSLELGDSALYFCASSVAGGPYNEQFFGPGTRLTVL.

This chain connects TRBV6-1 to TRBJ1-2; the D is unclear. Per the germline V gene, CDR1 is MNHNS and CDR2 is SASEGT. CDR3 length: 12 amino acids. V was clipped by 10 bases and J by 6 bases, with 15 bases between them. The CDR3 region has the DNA TGTGCCACCCAACTCGGGCCAAATGGCTACACCTTC. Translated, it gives CATQLGPNGYTF.

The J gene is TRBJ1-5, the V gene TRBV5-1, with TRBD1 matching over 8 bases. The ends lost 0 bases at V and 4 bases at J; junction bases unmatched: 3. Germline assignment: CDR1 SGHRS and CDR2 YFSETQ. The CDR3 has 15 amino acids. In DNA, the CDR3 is TGCGCCAGCAGCTTGGCCGGGACAGGTAATCAGCCCCAGCATTTT. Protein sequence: CASSLAGTGNQPQHF.

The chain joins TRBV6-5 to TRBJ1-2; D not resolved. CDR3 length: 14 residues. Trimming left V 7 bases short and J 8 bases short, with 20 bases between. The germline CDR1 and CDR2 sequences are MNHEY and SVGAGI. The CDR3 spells CASTKTGLGTGYTF. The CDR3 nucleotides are TGTGCCAGCACAAAGACGGGGTTGGGAACCGGCTACACCTTC.

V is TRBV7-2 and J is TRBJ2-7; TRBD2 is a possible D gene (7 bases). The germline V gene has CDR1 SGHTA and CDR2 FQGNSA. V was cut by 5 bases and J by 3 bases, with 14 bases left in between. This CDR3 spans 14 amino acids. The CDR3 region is CASSLEGGGYEQYF. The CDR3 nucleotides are TGTGCCAGCAGCCTCGAGGGAGGGGGCTACGAGCAGTACTTC. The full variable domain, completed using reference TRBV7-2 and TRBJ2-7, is GAGVSQSPSNKVTEKGKDVELRCDPISGHTALYWYRQSLGQGLEFLIYFQGNSAPDKSGLPSDRFSAERTGGSVSTLTIQRTQQEDSAVYLCASSLEGGGYEQYFGPGTRLTVT.

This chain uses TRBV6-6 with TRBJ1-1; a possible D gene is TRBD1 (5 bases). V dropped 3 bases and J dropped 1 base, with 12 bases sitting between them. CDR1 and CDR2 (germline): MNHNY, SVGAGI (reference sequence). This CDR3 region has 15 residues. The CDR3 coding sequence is TGTGCCAGCAGTTATGAGGGGCCTACGAACACTGAAGCTTTCTTT. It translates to CASSYEGPTNTEAFF.

CDR3 sequence: CASSLSGGGTETQYF. The CDR3 DNA reads TGTGCCAGCAGCCTTAGCGGCGGGGGCACAGAGACCCAGTACTTC. The genes are TRBV6-5 and TRBJ2-5, with D perhaps TRBD2 (7 bases). V shed 6 bases and J shed 4 bases, with 18 bases lying between them. This CDR3 has 15 amino acids. Per germline, CDR1 MNHEY and CDR2 SVGAGI.

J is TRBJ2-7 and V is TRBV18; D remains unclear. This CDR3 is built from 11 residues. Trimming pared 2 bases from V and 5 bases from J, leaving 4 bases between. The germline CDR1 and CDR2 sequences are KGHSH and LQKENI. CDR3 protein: CASSPMNEQYF. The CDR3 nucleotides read TGTGCCAGCTCACCAATGAACGAGCAGTACTTC.

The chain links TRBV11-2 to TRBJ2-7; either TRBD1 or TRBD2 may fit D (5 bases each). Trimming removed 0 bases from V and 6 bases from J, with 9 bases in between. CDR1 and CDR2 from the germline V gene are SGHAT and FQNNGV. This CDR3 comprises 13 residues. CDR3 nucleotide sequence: TGTGCCAGCAGCTTAGACCGGGACGGCGAGCAGTACTTC. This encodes CASSLDRDGEQYF.

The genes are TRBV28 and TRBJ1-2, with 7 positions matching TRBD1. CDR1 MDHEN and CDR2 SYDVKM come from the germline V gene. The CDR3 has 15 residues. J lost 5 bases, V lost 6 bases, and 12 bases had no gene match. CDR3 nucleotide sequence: TGTGCCAGCAGCAGGACAGGCCTGGCGGGGTATGGCTACACCTTC. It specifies CASSRTGLAGYGYTF.

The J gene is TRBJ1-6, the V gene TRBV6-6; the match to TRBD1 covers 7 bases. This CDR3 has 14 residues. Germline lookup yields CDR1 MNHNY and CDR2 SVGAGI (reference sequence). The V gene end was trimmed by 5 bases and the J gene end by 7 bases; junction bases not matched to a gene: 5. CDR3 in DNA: TGTGCCAGCAGTACCGGGACAGTCAATTCACCCCTCCACTTT. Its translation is CASSTGTVNSPLHF.

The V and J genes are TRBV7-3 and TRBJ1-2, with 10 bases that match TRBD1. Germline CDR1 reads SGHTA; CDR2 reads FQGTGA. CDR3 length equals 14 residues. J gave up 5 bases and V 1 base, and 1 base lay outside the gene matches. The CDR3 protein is CASSLMGQGYGYTF. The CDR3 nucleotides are TGTGCCAGCAGCTTAATGGGACAGGGGTATGGCTACACCTTC.

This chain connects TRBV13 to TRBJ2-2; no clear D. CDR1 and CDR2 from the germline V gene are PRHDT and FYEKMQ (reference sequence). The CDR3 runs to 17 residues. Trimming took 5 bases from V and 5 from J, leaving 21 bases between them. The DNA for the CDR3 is TGTGCCAGCAGCCCGAGCTACGTAGGTTCTTCGACCGGGGAGCTGTTTTTT. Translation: CASSPSYVGSSTGELFF.

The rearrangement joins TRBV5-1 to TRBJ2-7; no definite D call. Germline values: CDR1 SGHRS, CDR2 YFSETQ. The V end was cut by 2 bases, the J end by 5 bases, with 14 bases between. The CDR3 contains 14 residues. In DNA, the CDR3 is TGCGCCAGCAGCTTTTATAGACCGGACGACGAGCAGTACTTC. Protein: CASSFYRPDDEQYF.

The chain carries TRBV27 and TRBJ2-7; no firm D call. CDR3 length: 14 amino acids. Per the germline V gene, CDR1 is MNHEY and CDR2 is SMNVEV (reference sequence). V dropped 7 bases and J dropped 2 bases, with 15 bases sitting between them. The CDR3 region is CASTPSGRPYEQYF. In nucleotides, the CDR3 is TGTGCCAGCACGCCCTCAGGTAGACCCTACGAGCAGTACTTC.

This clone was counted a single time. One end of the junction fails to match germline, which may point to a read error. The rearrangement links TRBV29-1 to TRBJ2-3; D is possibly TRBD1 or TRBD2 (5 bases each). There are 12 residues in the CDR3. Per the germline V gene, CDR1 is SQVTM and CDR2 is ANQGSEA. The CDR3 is CSFEGIQGTQYF. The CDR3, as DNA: TGCAGCTTTGAGGGGATCCAAGGTACGCAGTATTTT.

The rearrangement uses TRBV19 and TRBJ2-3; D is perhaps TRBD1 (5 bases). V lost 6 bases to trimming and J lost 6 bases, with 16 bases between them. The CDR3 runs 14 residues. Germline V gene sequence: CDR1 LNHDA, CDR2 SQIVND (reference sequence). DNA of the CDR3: TGTGCCAGTAGGCACGGGCAACCAGGGGATACGCAGTATTTT. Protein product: CASRHGQPGDTQYF.

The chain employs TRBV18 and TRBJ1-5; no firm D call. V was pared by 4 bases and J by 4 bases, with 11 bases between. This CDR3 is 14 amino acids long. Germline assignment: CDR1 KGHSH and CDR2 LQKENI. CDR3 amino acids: CASSRGNQNQPQHF. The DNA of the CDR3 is TGTGCCAGCTCACGGGGAAATCAAAATCAGCCCCAGCATTTT.

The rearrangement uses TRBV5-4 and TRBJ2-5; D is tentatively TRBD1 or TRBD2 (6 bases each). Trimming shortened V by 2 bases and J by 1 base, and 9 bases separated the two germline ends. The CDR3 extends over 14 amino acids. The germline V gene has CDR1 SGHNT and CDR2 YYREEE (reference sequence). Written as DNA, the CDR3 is TGTGCCAGCAGCTTAGGGGGGCGCCAAGAGACCCAGTACTTC. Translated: CASSLGGRQETQYF.

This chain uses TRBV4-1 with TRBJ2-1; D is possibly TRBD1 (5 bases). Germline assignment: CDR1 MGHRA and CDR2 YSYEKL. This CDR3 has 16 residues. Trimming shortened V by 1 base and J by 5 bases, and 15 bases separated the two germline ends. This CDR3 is CASSQAQGGANNEQFF. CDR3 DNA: TGCGCCAGCAGCCAAGCCCAGGGCGGAGCCAACAATGAGCAGTTCTTC.

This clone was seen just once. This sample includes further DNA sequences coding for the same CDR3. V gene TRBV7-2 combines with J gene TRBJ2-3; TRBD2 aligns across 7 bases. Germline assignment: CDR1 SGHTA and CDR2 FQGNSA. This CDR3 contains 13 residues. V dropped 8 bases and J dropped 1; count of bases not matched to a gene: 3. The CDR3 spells CASGAGGTDTQYF. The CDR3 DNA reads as TGTGCCAGCGGGGCGGGGGGCACAGATACGCAGTATTTT.

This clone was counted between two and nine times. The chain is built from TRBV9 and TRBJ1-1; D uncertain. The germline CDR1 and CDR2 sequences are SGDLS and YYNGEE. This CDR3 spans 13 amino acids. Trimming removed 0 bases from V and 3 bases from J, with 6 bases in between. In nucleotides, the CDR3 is TGTGCCAGCAGCGTAGGTTCAGACACTGAAGCTTTCTTT. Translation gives CASSVGSDTEAFF. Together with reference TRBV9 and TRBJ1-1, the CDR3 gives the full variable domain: DSGVTQTPKHLITATGQRVTLRCSPRSGDLSVYWYQQSLDQGLQFLIQYYNGEERAKGNILERFSAQQFPDLHSELNLSSLELGDSALYFCASSVGSDTEAFFGQGTRLTVV.

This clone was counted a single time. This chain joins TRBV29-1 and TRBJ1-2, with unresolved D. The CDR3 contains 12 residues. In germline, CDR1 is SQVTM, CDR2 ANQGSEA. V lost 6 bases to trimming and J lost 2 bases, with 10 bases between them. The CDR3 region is CSVGIENYGYTF. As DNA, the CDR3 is TGCAGCGTCGGGATCGAAAACTATGGCTACACCTTC.

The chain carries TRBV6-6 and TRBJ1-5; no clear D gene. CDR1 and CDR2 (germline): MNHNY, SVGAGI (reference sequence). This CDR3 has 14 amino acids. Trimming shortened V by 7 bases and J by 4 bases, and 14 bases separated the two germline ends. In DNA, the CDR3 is TGTGCCAGCACAAACGGTCGGAGAAATCAGCCCCAGCATTTT. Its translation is CASTNGRRNQPQHF.

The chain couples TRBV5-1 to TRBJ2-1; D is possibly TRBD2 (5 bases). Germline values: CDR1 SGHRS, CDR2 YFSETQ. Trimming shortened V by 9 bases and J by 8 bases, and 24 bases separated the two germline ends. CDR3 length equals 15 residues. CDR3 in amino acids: CATTERGQVMDEQFF. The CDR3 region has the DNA TGCGCCACCACAGAGCGCGGGCAAGTTATGGATGAGCAGTTCTTC.

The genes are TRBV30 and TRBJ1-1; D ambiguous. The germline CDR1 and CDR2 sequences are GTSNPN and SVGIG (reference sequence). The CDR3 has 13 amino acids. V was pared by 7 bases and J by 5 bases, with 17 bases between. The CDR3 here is CAYGPGVGTEAFF. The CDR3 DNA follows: TGTGCCTACGGGCCCGGAGTGGGGACTGAAGCTTTCTTT.

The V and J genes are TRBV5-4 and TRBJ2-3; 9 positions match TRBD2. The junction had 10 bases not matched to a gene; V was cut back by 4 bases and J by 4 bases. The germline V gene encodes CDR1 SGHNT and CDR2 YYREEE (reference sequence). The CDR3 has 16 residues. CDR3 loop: CASSPRGRGGSDTQYF. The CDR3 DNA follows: TGTGCCAGCAGCCCCCGGGGGCGGGGGGGGTCAGATACGCAGTATTTT.

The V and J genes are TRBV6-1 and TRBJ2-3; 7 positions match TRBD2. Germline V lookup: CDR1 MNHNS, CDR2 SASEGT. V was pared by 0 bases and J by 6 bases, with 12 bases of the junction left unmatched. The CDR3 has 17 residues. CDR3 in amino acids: CASSEARASGKADTQYF. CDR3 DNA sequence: TGTGCCAGCAGTGAAGCGCGAGCTAGCGGAAAAGCGGATACGCAGTATTTT.